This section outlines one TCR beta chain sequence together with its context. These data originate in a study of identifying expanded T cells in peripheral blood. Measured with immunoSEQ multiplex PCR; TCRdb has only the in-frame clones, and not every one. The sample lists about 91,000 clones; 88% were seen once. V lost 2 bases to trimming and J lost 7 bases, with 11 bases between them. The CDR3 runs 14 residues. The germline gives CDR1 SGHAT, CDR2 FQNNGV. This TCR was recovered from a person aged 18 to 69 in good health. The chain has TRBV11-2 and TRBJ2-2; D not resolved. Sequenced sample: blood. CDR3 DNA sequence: TGTGCCAGCAGCTTATTTCACGATATCGGGGAGCTGTTTTTT. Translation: CASSLFHDIGELFF.